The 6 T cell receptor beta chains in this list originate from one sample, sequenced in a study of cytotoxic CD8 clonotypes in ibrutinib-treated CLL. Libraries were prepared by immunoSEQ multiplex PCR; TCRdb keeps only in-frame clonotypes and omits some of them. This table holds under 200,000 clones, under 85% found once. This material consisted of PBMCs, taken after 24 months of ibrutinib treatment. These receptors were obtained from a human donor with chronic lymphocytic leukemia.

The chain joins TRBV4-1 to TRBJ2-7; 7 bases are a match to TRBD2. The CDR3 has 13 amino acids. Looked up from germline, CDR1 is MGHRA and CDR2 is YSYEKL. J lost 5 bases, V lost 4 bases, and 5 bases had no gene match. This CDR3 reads CASSRGGENEQYF. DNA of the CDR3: TGCGCCAGCAGCCGGGGGGGAGAAAACGAGCAGTACTTC.

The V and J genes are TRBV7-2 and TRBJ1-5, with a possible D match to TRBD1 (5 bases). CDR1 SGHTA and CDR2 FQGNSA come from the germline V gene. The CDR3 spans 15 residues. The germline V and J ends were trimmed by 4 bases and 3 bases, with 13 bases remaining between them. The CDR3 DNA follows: TGTGCCAGCAGCTCGGAGGGGCAGGACAATCAGCCCCAGCATTTT. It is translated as CASSSEGQDNQPQHF.

CDR3: CASSGAGWDTQYF. DNA for the CDR3: TGTGCCAGTAGCGGGGCGGGGTGGGATACGCAGTATTTT. The chain uses TRBV19 and TRBJ2-3; the D gene is possibly TRBD2 (6 bases). The V gene's germline CDR1 is LNHDA and CDR2 SQIVND (reference sequence). CDR3 length equals 13 residues. V lost 6 bases and J 6 bases, leaving 13 bases between the germline ends. Based on the CDR3 plus reference TRBV19 and TRBJ2-3, the full variable domain is DGGITQSPKYLFRKEGQNVTLSCEQNLNHDAMYWYRQDPGQGLRLIYYSQIVNDFQKGDIAEGYSVSREKKESFPLTVTSAQKNPTAFYLCASSGAGWDTQYFGPGTRLTVL.

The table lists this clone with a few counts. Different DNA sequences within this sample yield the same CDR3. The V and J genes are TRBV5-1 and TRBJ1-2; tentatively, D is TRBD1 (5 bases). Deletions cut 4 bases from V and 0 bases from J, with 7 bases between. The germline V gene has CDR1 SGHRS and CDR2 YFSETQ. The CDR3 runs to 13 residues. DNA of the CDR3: TGCGCCAGCAGCCCGACAGCTAACTATGGCTACACCTTC. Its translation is CASSPTANYGYTF.

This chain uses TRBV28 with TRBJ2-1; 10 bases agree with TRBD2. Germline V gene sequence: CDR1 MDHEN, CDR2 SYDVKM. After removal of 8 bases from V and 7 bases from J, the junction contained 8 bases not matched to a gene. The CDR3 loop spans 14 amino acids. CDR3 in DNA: TGTGCCAGCCTACTAGCGGGAAATGGAAATGAGCAGTTCTTC. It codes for CASLLAGNGNEQFF.

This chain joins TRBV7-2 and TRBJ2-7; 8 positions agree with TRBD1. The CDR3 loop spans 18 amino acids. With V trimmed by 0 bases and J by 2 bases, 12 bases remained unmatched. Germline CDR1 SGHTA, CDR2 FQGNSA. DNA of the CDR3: TGTGCCAGCAGCTTAGCCCCCGGTGGGGACAGGAGTCCCTACGAGCAGTACTTC. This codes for CASSLAPGGDRSPYEQYF.